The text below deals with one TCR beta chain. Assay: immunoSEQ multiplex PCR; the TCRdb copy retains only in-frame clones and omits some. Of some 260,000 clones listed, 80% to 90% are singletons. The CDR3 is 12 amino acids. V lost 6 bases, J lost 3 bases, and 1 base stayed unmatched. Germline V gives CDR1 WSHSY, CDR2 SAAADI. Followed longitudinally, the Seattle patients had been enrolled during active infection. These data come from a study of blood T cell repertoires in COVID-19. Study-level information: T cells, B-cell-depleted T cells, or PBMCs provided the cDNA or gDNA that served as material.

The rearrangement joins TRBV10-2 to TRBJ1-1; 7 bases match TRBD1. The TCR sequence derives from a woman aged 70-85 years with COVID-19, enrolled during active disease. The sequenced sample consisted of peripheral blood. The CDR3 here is CASSQGDTEAFF. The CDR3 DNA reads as TGCGCCAGCAGCCAGGGGGACACTGAAGCTTTCTTT.